This TCR beta chain was retrieved from a study of blood T cell repertoires in COVID-19. Whole-study context: Spain, Italy and the United States supplied samples that represented acute and convalescent COVID-19.

Enrolled through a virtual design, the participants were between about 18 and 100 years of age and came from 24 US areas. Assignment of participants to cohorts was predicated upon participant-reported clinical history. Per the authors' pipeline: Reference gene primer amplification yielded estimated nucleated cell counts. TCRdb's copy holds only in-frame clones and misses some; the assay was immunoSEQ multiplex PCR. That table supplies the V and J calls and clone size; D and trimming were determined from the DNA. The repertoire holds 300,000 to 350,000 clones, with about 90% as singletons. Looked up from germline, CDR1 is SGHNT and CDR2 is YYREEE (reference sequence). V was clipped by 4 bases and J by 5 bases, with 10 bases between them. The CDR3 totals 13 residues.

The TCR sequence derives from a woman in her 30s who had recovered from COVID-19. This chain connects TRBV5-4 to TRBJ1-5, with D maybe TRBD1 (5 bases). Sequenced: PBMCs or T cells enriched from blood (not recorded which). CDR3 in DNA: TGTGCCAGCAGCGGGGGGTCAGATCAGCCCCAGCATTTT. As protein: CASSGGSDQPQHF.